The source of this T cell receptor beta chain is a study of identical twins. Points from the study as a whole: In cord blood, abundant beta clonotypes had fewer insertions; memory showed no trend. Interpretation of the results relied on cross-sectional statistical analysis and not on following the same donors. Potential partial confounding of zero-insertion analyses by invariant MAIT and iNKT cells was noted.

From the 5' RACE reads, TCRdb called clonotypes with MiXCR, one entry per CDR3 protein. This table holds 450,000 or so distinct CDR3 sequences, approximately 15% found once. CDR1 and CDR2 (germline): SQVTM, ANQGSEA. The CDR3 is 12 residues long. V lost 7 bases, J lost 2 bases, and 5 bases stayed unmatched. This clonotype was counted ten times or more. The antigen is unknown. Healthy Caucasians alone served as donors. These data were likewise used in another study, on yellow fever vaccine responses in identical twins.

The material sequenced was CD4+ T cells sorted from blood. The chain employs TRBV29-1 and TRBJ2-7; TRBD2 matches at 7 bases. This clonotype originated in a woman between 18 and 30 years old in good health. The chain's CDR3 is CSARGTTYEQYF. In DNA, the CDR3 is TGCAGCGCCCGGGGGACTACCTACGAGCAGTACTTC.